Presented here are 10 T cell receptor beta chains from one specimen sequenced in a study of blood T cell repertoires in COVID-19. Clones were read by immunoSEQ multiplex PCR, and TCRdb kept only the in-frame ones, dropping some. This table has tens of thousands of clones, 87% appearing once. Sequencing was performed on peripheral blood. Receptor source: a man aged 55 to 70 with acute or convalescent COVID-19.

The rearrangement joins TRBV7-2 to TRBJ1-2, with 8 positions matching TRBD1. J was trimmed by 5 bases and V by 1 base; bases with no gene match: 9. CDR1 is SGHTA and CDR2 is FQGNSA in the germline V gene. The CDR3 runs 16 residues. The CDR3 sequence: CASSLGQPGTGYGYTF. Written as DNA, the CDR3 is TGTGCCAGCAGCTTAGGACAACCTGGGACAGGATATGGCTACACCTTC.

This chain uses TRBV30 with TRBJ2-7; TRBD1 matches at 7 bases. V was pared by 0 bases and J by 8 bases, with 10 bases of the junction left unmatched. The CDR3 has 14 amino acids. The germline gives CDR1 GTSNPN, CDR2 SVGIG (reference sequence). The CDR3 loop reads CAWSVGGQSTQQYF. The CDR3 DNA follows: TGTGCCTGGAGTGTAGGGGGACAGTCTACGCAGCAGTACTTC.

This chain connects TRBV18 to TRBJ2-5; no clear D gene. Germline values: CDR1 KGHSH, CDR2 LQKENI. The CDR3 sequence is 11 residues long. Trimming took 3 bases from V and 5 from J, leaving 4 bases between them. CDR3: CASSPLETQYF. CDR3 coding DNA: TGTGCCAGCTCACCCTTGGAGACCCAGTACTTC.

The CDR3 DNA reads as TGTGCCAGTAGTATAGGACAGGGCGATGAAGCTTTCTTT. The encoded protein is CASSIGQGDEAFF. The gene calls are TRBV19 and TRBJ1-1; 7 bases map to TRBD1. CDR1 and CDR2 from the germline V gene are LNHDA and SQIVND (reference sequence). The V gene end was trimmed by 1 base and the J gene end by 7 bases; junction bases not matched to a gene: 3. The CDR3 totals 13 residues.

The chain joins TRBV27 to TRBJ2-2; D is unresolved. CDR3 length equals 14 residues. Deletions cut 0 bases from V and 5 bases from J, with 7 bases between. Per the germline V gene, CDR1 is MNHEY and CDR2 is SMNVEV (reference sequence). CDR3 coding DNA: TGTGCCAGCAGTTTATCGAGTGAAACCGGGGAGCTGTTTTTT. This codes for CASSLSSETGELFF.

Only a few counts were recorded for this clone. The rearrangement joins TRBV21-1 to TRBJ1-1. TRBV21-1 is annotated as a pseudogene. This CDR3 has 16 residues. CDR3 protein: CASSKVGGVSWSEAFF. CDR3 DNA: TGTGCCAGCAGCAAAGTTGGGGGGGTTTCGTGGTCTGAAGCTTTCTTT.

The chain uses TRBV5-1 and TRBJ2-2; 10 bases align to TRBD1. Per the germline V gene, CDR1 is SGHRS and CDR2 is YFSETQ. J gave up 6 bases and V 4 bases, and 3 bases lay outside the gene matches. This CDR3 is 14 amino acids long. Here the CDR3 reads CASSQGQGAGELFF. The CDR3 DNA reads as TGCGCCAGCAGCCAAGGACAGGGGGCCGGGGAGCTGTTTTTT.

The V and J genes are TRBV5-1 and TRBJ1-4; D possibly corresponds to TRBD1 (5 bases). Germline V gene data show CDR1 as SGHRS and CDR2 as YFSETQ. V dropped 1 base and J dropped 7 bases, with 11 bases sitting between them. CDR3 size: 14 residues. The CDR3 loop reads CASSLPDNREKLFF. Written as DNA, the CDR3 is TGCGCCAGCAGCTTGCCGGACAACCGTGAAAAACTGTTTTTT.

This chain uses TRBV3-1 (or the pseudogene TRBV3-2) with TRBJ2-1; 10 bases match TRBD2. There are 15 residues in the CDR3. The germline V gene encodes CDR1 LGHDT and CDR2 YNNKEL (reference sequence). The ends lost 4 bases at V and 8 bases at J; junction bases unmatched: 8. CDR3 amino acids: CASSPSAGGRDEQFF. CDR3 nucleotides: TGTGCCAGCAGCCCTTCAGCGGGGGGGCGGGATGAGCAGTTCTTC.

The chain is built from TRBV7-8 and TRBJ2-7, with D tentatively TRBD1 (6 bases). The CDR3 is 13 residues long. Germline CDR1 is SGHVS and CDR2 is FQNEAQ. The V end lost 3 bases, the J end lost 2 bases, and 8 bases lay between the germline ends. CDR3 nucleotides: TGTGCCAGCAGCTTGGGGACAACCTACGAGCAGTACTTC. Translating it yields CASSLGTTYEQYF.